Below, 9 T cell receptor beta chains from the same sample are listed, as sequenced in a study of cytomegalovirus exposure and HLA in healthy donors. Using immunoSEQ multiplex PCR, the repertoire was profiled, and TCRdb retains in-frame clones only, with some absent. The table includes around 250,000 clones, around 91% detected once. Sequenced: PBMCs. These TCRs come from a woman aged 25 to 39 in good health and CMV-seronegative.

The V and J genes are TRBV27 and TRBJ2-7, with D possibly being TRBD1 (6 bases). CDR3 length: 14 amino acids. The V end lost 3 bases, the J end lost 0 bases, and 9 bases lay between the germline ends. CDR1 is MNHEY and CDR2 is SMNVEV in the germline V gene (reference sequence). The DNA of the CDR3 is TGTGCCAGCAGTTTGCAGGGGAGCTCCTACGAGCAGTACTTC. As protein: CASSLQGSSYEQYF.

V and J are TRBV29-1 and TRBJ2-1; 9 nucleotides match TRBD1. Germline values: CDR1 SQVTM, CDR2 ANQGSEA. This CDR3 comprises 18 residues. The J segment lost 6 bases and the V segment lost 6 bases, leaving 21 bases of the junction unmatched. CDR3 bases: TGCAGCGTCCGCGCGTTTGGACAGGGGTGGGCCTTACGCAATGAGCAGTTCTTC. Residues: CSVRAFGQGWALRNEQFF.

The genes are TRBV29-1 and TRBJ2-1, with 10 bases matching TRBD2. From germline, CDR1 is SQVTM and CDR2 ANQGSEA. The CDR3 extends over 17 amino acids. Trimming took 6 bases from V and 1 from J; bases not matched to a gene: 12. Written as DNA, the CDR3 is TGCAGCGTATACAAAGCTAGCGGGAGTCATTCCTACAATGAGCAGTTCTTC. It codes for CSVYKASGSHSYNEQFF.

A single count supports this clone. The CDR3: CASKDREDTEAFF. CDR3 nucleotides: TGTGCCAGTAAGGACAGGGAGGACACTGAAGCTTTCTTT. This chain connects TRBV27 to TRBJ1-1, with TRBD1 matching 8 bases. The CDR3 consists of 13 residues. Germline loops: CDR1 MNHEY, CDR2 SMNVEV (reference sequence). Trimming at V came to 9 bases and at J to 3 bases, leaving 6 bases not matched to a gene.

The rearrangement links TRBV27 to TRBJ2-7; 11 bases are a match to TRBD1. V trimming: 5 bases; J trimming: 2 bases; junction bases outside the gene matches: 8. The germline CDR1 and CDR2 sequences are MNHEY and SMNVEV (reference sequence). The CDR3 contains 16 residues. CDR3 DNA sequence: TGTGCCAGCAGTCCGACGGGACAGGGGGTAACCTACGAGCAGTACTTC. Amino acids: CASSPTGQGVTYEQYF.

In this sample, this clone turned up a few times. This sequence joins TRBV2 and TRBJ1-2; D gene ambiguous. From germline, CDR1 is SNHLY and CDR2 FYNNEI. Trimming took off 10 bases at V and 3 bases at J, with 12 bases between the two ends. This CDR3 has 12 residues. The CDR3 DNA reads TGTGCCACTTCACAGTCGGACTATGGCTACACCTTC. Its protein product is CATSQSDYGYTF.

The chain couples TRBV7-9 to TRBJ1-4; 8 bases align to TRBD1. V gave up 1 base and J gave up 5 bases; unmatched junction bases: 12. This CDR3 contains 18 residues. Germline values: CDR1 SEHNR, CDR2 FQNEAQ (reference sequence). CDR3 DNA sequence: TGTGCCAGCAGCTTAGGTGTTGGACAGGGTGGGCGAAATGAAAAACTGTTTTTT. Translated: CASSLGVGQGGRNEKLFF.

The chain recombines TRBV7-6 with TRBJ2-5, with TRBD1 as a possible D gene (6 bases). Between the trimmed V and J ends, which lost 0 bases and 2 bases, there was a span of 19 bases. The CDR3 is 18 residues long. CDR1 and CDR2 (germline): SGHVS, FNYEAQ. CDR3 loop: CASSLALFPGTKQETQYF. CDR3 nucleotides: TGTGCCAGCAGCTTAGCGCTGTTTCCCGGGACAAAACAAGAGACCCAGTACTTC.

The chain joins TRBV30 to TRBJ2-7, with 10 bases lining up with TRBD2. V shed 7 bases and J 2 bases; nucleotides not matched to a gene: 5. The CDR3 is 13 residues long. Per the germline V gene, CDR1 is GTSNPN and CDR2 is SVGIG (reference sequence). The CDR3 region is CASRTSGPYEQYF. CDR3 nucleotide sequence: TGTGCCTCCAGGACTAGCGGCCCCTACGAGCAGTACTTC.